This T cell receptor (beta chain) stems from a study of T cell clusters in autoimmune cytopenias. Study-level background: Per sample, median TRB depth was roughly 50,000 reads, yielding a median roughly 2,200 distinct clonotypes. Study results and caveats: Exclusive TRB clusters were about 3-fold more numerous in healthy donors than in active autoimmune hepatitis.

Germline assignment: CDR1 MNHEY and CDR2 SVGEGT. The CDR3 is 18 residues long. As for this clonotype: As yet, its antigen is unknown.

One tube held mixed TRB-A and TRB-B primer pools for touch-down PCR. TCRdb re-called the multiplex PCR reads and shows each CDR3 protein once, DNA omitted. The listing records under 8,500 distinct CDR3 sequences. TRB was amplified from approximately 230 ng of peripheral blood genomic DNA per sample. Another study also made use of these data, one on T cell repertoires in aging, cancer and after chemotherapy. As that report states: Age-matched healthy donors had significantly more diverse, less clonal blood TCR repertoires than untreated cancer patients. Loss of evenness, beyond lost richness, contributed to age-related TCR diversity decline in cancer patients.

V gene TRBV6-2 or TRBV6-3 combines with J gene TRBJ1-2; the D gene TCRdb calls, TRBD1, cannot be checked with no DNA. This receptor was taken from a human donor in good health. Sequencing was performed on peripheral blood. This chain's CDR3 is CASSYNRLVQGADYGYTF.